These 7 T cell receptor beta chains share one sample of origin, sequenced in a study of beta chain features in type 1 diabetes. Sequenced material consisted of expressed TCRB transcripts (all of the isolated RNA was reverse transcribed). The protocol was immunoSEQ multiplex PCR, while the TCRdb copy is restricted to in-frame clones and leaves out a portion. The sample has around 310,000 clones; approximately 9.9% are singletons. Input material: naive CD4+ T cells from blood. Receptors originate from a young woman in good health.

The table lists this clone with a few counts. The chain employs TRBV2 and TRBJ2-4, with 7 bases matching TRBD1. CDR1 and CDR2 (germline): SNHLY, FYNNEI. CDR3 length: 15 amino acids. The V and J ends lost 6 bases and 6 bases, in that order; junction bases with no gene match: 11. For the CDR3, the DNA is TGTGCCAGCAGGGATACAGGGGCTGAGGGAAACATTCAGTACTTC. It encodes CASRDTGAEGNIQYF.

This clone was detected only a few times. The rearrangement links TRBV5-6 to TRBJ2-3, with 8 bases matching TRBD2. V was pared by 3 bases and J by 7 bases, with 7 bases of the junction left unmatched. This CDR3 region has 14 residues. The V gene's germline CDR1 is SGHDT and CDR2 YYEEEE. Here the CDR3 DNA reads TGTGCCAGCAGCTATAACTTAGCGGGAAATACGCAGTATTTT. Protein sequence: CASSYNLAGNTQYF.

This clone was counted between two and nine times. The V call is TRBV9, the J call TRBJ1-1; D unclear. The V end lost 0 bases, the J end lost 2 bases, and 8 bases lay between the germline ends. This CDR3 has 14 amino acids. Germline CDR1 reads SGDLS; CDR2 reads YYNGEE. CDR3 loop: CASSVASVNTEAFF. CDR3 nucleotide sequence: TGTGCCAGCAGCGTAGCTTCAGTCAACACTGAAGCTTTCTTT. The complete variable domain, with remaining parts taken from reference TRBV9 and TRBJ1-1, reads DSGVTQTPKHLITATGQRVTLRCSPRSGDLSVYWYQQSLDQGLQFLIQYYNGEERAKGNILERFSAQQFPDLHSELNLSSLELGDSALYFCASSVASVNTEAFFGQGTRLTVV.

This clone was seen a handful of times. One end of the junction fails to match germline, which may point to a read error. The chain is built from TRBV7-7 and TRBJ2-3, with 7 bases that match TRBD2. CDR1 and CDR2 (germline): SSHAT, FNYEAQ (reference sequence). This CDR3 comprises 13 residues. The CDR3 nucleotides are TGTGCTAGCAGCTTTGGGGGAGGGGATACGCAGTATTTT. This gives the protein CASSFGGGDTQYF.

The J gene is TRBJ2-7, the V gene TRBV9; TRBD2 is a possible D gene (7 bases). This CDR3 region has 15 residues. Germline V gene sequence: CDR1 SGDLS, CDR2 YYNGEE. Trimming cost V 0 bases and J 2 bases, with 12 bases left between them. CDR3 DNA sequence: TGTGCCAGCAGCGTAGCAGCGGGACAAACCTACGAGCAGTACTTC. It yields the protein CASSVAAGQTYEQYF.

This clone was seen more than once but under ten times. The chain links TRBV6-6 to TRBJ2-2, with 8 nucleotides matching TRBD1. The CDR3 loop spans 13 amino acids. Unmatched junction bases numbered 5, after V lost 8 bases and J lost 6 bases. Germline values: CDR1 MNHNY, CDR2 SVGAGI (reference sequence). The CDR3 region is CASFDRGPGELFF. CDR3 bases: TGTGCCAGCTTCGACAGGGGACCCGGGGAGCTGTTTTTT.

Written as DNA, the CDR3 is TGTGCCAGCAGATCCGCTAGCGGGAGGGCCTACGAGCAGTACTTC. Its translation is CASRSASGRAYEQYF. V and J are TRBV7-2 and TRBJ2-7; 12 positions match TRBD2. The CDR3 totals 15 residues. Germline V lookup: CDR1 SGHTA, CDR2 FQGNSA. With V trimmed by 6 bases and J by 2 bases, 5 bases remained unmatched.